The 20 T cell receptor beta chains below were found in one sample sequenced in a study of human T cells and chemical hapten exposure. TCRdb recomputed calls from the 5' RACE reads with MiXCR, one row per CDR3 protein. The sample consists of 120,000 to 150,000 distinct CDR3 sequences, over 3.5% of them appearing once. Unseparated into fractions, whole blood served as the source from which total RNA was extracted. The receptors originated from a female donor in good health.

This clonotype has a count of ten or more. The chain is built from TRBV7-9 and TRBJ1-3, with 10 bases matching TRBD1. Trimming cost V 5 bases and J 10 bases; bases outside gene matches: 17. Germline CDR1 SEHNR, CDR2 FQNEAQ (reference sequence). The CDR3 loop spans 17 amino acids. CDR3 DNA sequence: TGTGCCAGCAGCGAAGACGATTCGGACAGGGGGAGTGAAACCATATATTTT. It encodes CASSEDDSDRGSETIYF. The full variable domain, in which reference TRBV7-9 and TRBJ1-3 provide the parts outside the CDR3, is DTGVSQNPRHKITKRGQNVTFRCDPISEHNRLYWYRQTLGQGPEFLTYFQNEAQLEKSRLLSDRFSAERPKGSFSTLEIQRTEQGDSAMYLCASSEDDSDRGSETIYFGEGSWLTVV.

At least ten counts were recorded for this clonotype. CDR3: CATTSGTGDPGELFF. CDR3 coding DNA: TGTGCCACCACATCCGGGACAGGGGACCCCGGGGAGCTGTTTTTT. The chain is built from TRBV24-1 and TRBJ2-2, with 10 positions matching TRBD1. CDR1 is KGHDR and CDR2 is SFDVKD in the germline V gene. The CDR3 is 15 residues long. V lost 8 bases to trimming and J lost 6 bases; unmatched junction nucleotides: 8.

Note on this clonotype: This may be a read error, as it is one base from a much larger clone. In DNA form, the CDR3 reads TGTGCCAGCAGTTGTCAGTACACTGAAGCTTTCTTT. Its protein is CASSCQYTEAFF. The chain employs TRBV12-3 or TRBV12-4 and TRBJ1-1; D gene unclear. Deletions cut 4 bases from V and 3 bases from J, with 6 bases between. The CDR3 spans 12 residues.

At least ten counts were recorded for this clonotype. This chain joins TRBV7-2 and TRBJ2-4; D gene uncertain. Trimming took 2 bases from V and 9 from J, leaving 17 bases between them. The CDR3 is 15 residues long. Germline CDR1 SGHTA, CDR2 FQGNSA. The CDR3 reads CASSLQPTARPIQYF. The CDR3 DNA is TGTGCCAGCAGCTTACAACCCACTGCAAGGCCCATTCAGTACTTC.

This clonotype was picked up a small number of times. The chain recombines TRBV7-2 with TRBJ2-5, with D unclear. Trimming removed 5 bases at V and 2 bases at J, with 15 bases between. Germline V CDR1 and CDR2: SGHTA, FQGNSA. The CDR3 spans 15 residues. CDR3 sequence (DNA): TGTGCCAGCAGCCCCCAAGGATCCGGTCAAGAGACCCAGTACTTC. Translation: CASSPQGSGQETQYF.

This clonotype was detected ten times or more. The chain links TRBV7-9 to TRBJ1-2; 8 bases fit TRBD1. In germline, CDR1 is SEHNR, CDR2 FQNEAQ (reference sequence). V gave up 3 bases and J gave up 4 bases; unmatched junction bases: 4. This CDR3 spans 14 amino acids. The CDR3 region is CASSFRGQGYGYTF. In DNA, the CDR3 is TGTGCCAGCAGCTTTAGAGGACAGGGCTATGGCTACACCTTC.

The chain joins TRBV7-2 to TRBJ1-5, with unresolved D. CDR1 and CDR2 (germline): SGHTA, FQGNSA. The length of the CDR3 is 13 residues. V shed 4 bases and J shed 3 bases, with 7 bases lying between them. The CDR3 loop is CASSCYYNQPQHF. CDR3 coding DNA: TGTGCCAGCAGCTGTTATTACAATCAGCCCCAGCATTTT. The entire variable domain, with the rest obtained from reference TRBV7-2 and TRBJ1-5, is as follows: GAGVSQSPSNKVTEKGKDVELRCDPISGHTALYWYRQSLGQGLEFLIYFQGNSAPDKSGLPSDRFSAERTGGSVSTLTIQRTQQEDSAVYLCASSCYYNQPQHFGDGTRLSIL.

This clonotype was counted ten times or more. The chain combines TRBV7-9 with TRBJ2-3; 10 bases are shared with TRBD1. Unmatched junction bases numbered 11, after V lost 5 bases and J lost 6 bases. Germline CDR1 and CDR2: SEHNR and FQNEAQ (reference sequence). This CDR3 region has 16 residues. The CDR3 is CASSPPPGQGSDTQYF. The CDR3 nucleotides read TGTGCCAGCAGCCCTCCCCCGGGACAGGGGTCGGATACGCAGTATTTT.

This clonotype was observed many times. The chain is built from TRBV5-1 and TRBJ2-5, with D possibly matching TRBD2 (7 bases). CDR3 length equals 16 residues. The germline V gene encodes CDR1 SGHRS and CDR2 YFSETQ. The V gene lost 1 base and the J gene lost 1 base, with 14 bases spanning the gap. CDR3 DNA: TGCGCCAGCAGCTTGATCGTGGGGGGGCCCCAAGAGACCCAGTACTTC. Amino acids: CASSLIVGGPQETQYF.

This clonotype came up many times. The chain uses TRBV10-3 and TRBJ2-7; D not certain. The germline CDR1 and CDR2 sequences are ENHRY and SYGVKD. The CDR3 runs 17 residues. The germline V and J ends were trimmed by 0 bases and 5 bases, with 20 bases remaining between them. The CDR3 here is CAISESSAKRDTHEQYF. In DNA, the CDR3 is TGTGCCATCAGTGAGTCGTCGGCCAAAAGAGATACCCACGAGCAGTACTTC.

This clonotype has ten or more counts. In nucleotides, the CDR3 is TGTGCCAGCAGCCCGGCCTCGGGGGTCGCCGAGCAGTACTTC. Protein sequence: CASSPASGVAEQYF. The chain is built from TRBV7-3 and TRBJ2-7; D is possibly TRBD2 (6 bases). Germline V gene data show CDR1 as SGHTA and CDR2 as FQGTGA. V was shortened by 5 bases and J by 6 bases, with 17 bases between the two germline ends. The CDR3 extends over 14 amino acids. Filled out from reference TRBV7-3 and TRBJ2-7, the complete variable domain reads GAGVSQTPSNKVTEKGKYVELRCDPISGHTALYWYRQSLGQGPEFLIYFQGTGAADDSGLPNDRFFAVRPEGSVSTLKIQRTERGDSAVYLCASSPASGVAEQYFGPGTRLTVT.

This clonotype showed up many times. The chain is built from TRBV29-1 and TRBJ1-1; the D gene is possibly TRBD1 (6 bases). The CDR3 is 12 residues long. V dropped 7 bases and J dropped 5 bases, with 14 bases sitting between them. The germline gives CDR1 SQVTM, CDR2 ANQGSEA. In DNA, the CDR3 is TGCAGCGCCGTAAGGCAGGGGACTGAAGCTTTCTTT. Amino acid sequence: CSAVRQGTEAFF.

This clonotype appeared many times. V gene TRBV7-8 combines with J gene TRBJ2-1, with 13 nucleotides matching TRBD2. Per the germline V gene, CDR1 is SGHVS and CDR2 is FQNEAQ. Trimming at V came to 5 bases and at J to 2 bases, leaving 3 bases not matched to a gene. The CDR3 contains 16 residues. The CDR3 region is CASSHTSGGAYNEQFF. CDR3 in DNA: TGTGCCAGCAGCCACACTAGCGGGGGGGCCTACAATGAGCAGTTCTTC.

The sample holds many counts of this clonotype. The genes are TRBV5-6 and TRBJ1-6; TRBD1 matches 7 bases. V shed 0 bases and J 9 bases; nucleotides not matched to a gene: 3. There are 14 residues in the CDR3. Germline lookup yields CDR1 SGHDT and CDR2 YYEEEE. CDR3 residues: CASSLGQGASPLHF. The CDR3 region has the DNA TGTGCCAGCAGCTTGGGACAGGGAGCTTCACCCCTCCACTTT.

This clonotype was observed at least ten times. This rearrangement joins TRBV13 to TRBJ1-1; unclear D gene. CDR1 and CDR2 (germline): PRHDT, FYEKMQ (reference sequence). This CDR3 region has 13 residues. With 6 bases removed from V and 6 bases from J, the gap between germline ends came to 14 bases. The CDR3 is CASSSSTESEAFF. Written as DNA, the CDR3 is TGTGCCAGCAGTTCCTCCACTGAGTCTGAAGCTTTCTTT.

About this clonotype itself: A much larger clone lies a single base off, so this may be a read error. The J gene is TRBJ2-1, the V gene TRBV2, with D maybe TRBD2 (5 bases). Germline lookup yields CDR1 SNHLY and CDR2 FYNNEI. V gave up 6 bases and J gave up 4 bases, with 19 bases separating them. This CDR3 is built from 16 residues. The CDR3 reads CASSGEKCFPYNEQFF. CDR3 in DNA: TGTGCCAGCAGCGGGGAAAAGTGCTTCCCTTACAATGAGCAGTTCTTC.

Ten or more counts support this clonotype. The gene calls are TRBV13 and TRBJ1-2; TRBD1 is a possible D gene (5 bases). V was cut by 0 bases and J by 3 bases, with 11 bases left in between. The CDR3 has 15 residues. Germline assignment: CDR1 PRHDT and CDR2 FYEKMQ (reference sequence). Here the CDR3 reads CASSLGAAGDYGYTF. In nucleotides, the CDR3 is TGTGCCAGCAGCTTAGGCGCGGCGGGGGACTATGGCTACACCTTC. Together with reference TRBV13 and TRBJ1-2, the CDR3 gives the full variable domain: AAGVIQSPRHLIKEKRETATLKCYPIPRHDTVYWYQQGPGQDPQFLISFYEKMQSDKGSIPDRFSAQQFSDYHSELNMSSLELGDSALYFCASSLGAAGDYGYTFGSGTRLTVV.

The CDR3 loop reads CAWSRGTGDQPQHF. The CDR3 nucleotides are TGTGCCTGGAGTCGTGGGACAGGGGATCAGCCCCAGCATTTT. This chain uses TRBV30 with TRBJ1-5; 10 bases fit TRBD1. CDR3 length equals 14 residues. V was clipped by 2 bases and J by 5 bases; unmatched bases: 3. Germline V lookup: CDR1 GTSNPN, CDR2 SVGIG (reference sequence).

The V and J genes are TRBV29-1 and TRBJ2-5; maybe TRBD1 (6 bases). V shed 7 bases and J shed 6 bases, with 18 bases lying between them. There are 13 residues in the CDR3. Germline-derived CDR1 and CDR2 are SQVTM and ANQGSEA. The CDR3 protein is CSAYRVTGKTQYF. The CDR3 nucleotides read TGCAGCGCATACAGGGTCACCGGGAAGACCCAGTACTTC. The full variable domain, rest sourced from reference TRBV29-1 and TRBJ2-5, is SAVISQKPSRDICQRGTSLTIQCQVDSQVTMMFWYRQQPGQSLTLIATANQGSEATYESGFVIDKFPISRPNLTFSTLTVSNMSPEDSSIYLCSAYRVTGKTQYFGPGTRLLVL.

This clonotype was seen ten or more times. The chain is built from TRBV6-2 or TRBV6-3 and TRBJ2-3, with 13 positions matching TRBD2. Trimming at V came to 7 bases and at J to 4 bases, leaving 5 bases not matched to a gene. The CDR3 is 15 residues long. Germline loops: CDR1 MNHEY, CDR2 SVGEGT. CDR3 sequence (DNA): TGTGCCAGCACCGGGACTAGCGGGGTACCAGATACGCAGTATTTT. It yields the protein CASTGTSGVPDTQYF.